Listed here are 6 T cell receptor beta chains from one sample, sequenced in a study of T cells in Graves' hyperthyroidism and ophthalmopathy. The TCR beta CDR3 regions underwent amplification using RNA transcripts as the source. First-round RT-PCR of the TCR CDR3 relied on the HTBI primer set. TCRdb reanalysed the multiplex PCR reads using MiXCR and keeps one entry per CDR3 protein. The sample has over 250,000 distinct CDR3 sequences, less than 30% seen once. The specimen sequenced was blood. The receptors shown here come from a man aged 40-50 years with Graves' hyperthyroidism that later progressed to Graves' ophthalmopathy.

In this sample, this clonotype turned up many times. The chain couples TRBV28 to TRBJ2-2, with TRBD2 identical over 10 bases. Unmatched junction bases numbered 19, after V lost 7 bases and J lost 8 bases. This CDR3 contains 18 residues. Germline V gene lookup returns CDR1 MDHEN and CDR2 SYDVKM. The CDR3 spells CASIGPHGLAGDRGELFF. CDR3 coding DNA: TGTGCCAGCATTGGACCTCATGGGCTAGCGGGAGATAGGGGGGAGCTGTTTTTT.

This clonotype has at least ten counts. This chain connects TRBV29-1 to TRBJ1-2; D ambiguous. Germline V gene lookup returns CDR1 SQVTM and CDR2 ANQGSEA. This CDR3 spans 13 amino acids. Trimming shortened V by 2 bases and J by 7 bases, and 14 bases separated the two germline ends. The DNA for the CDR3 is TGCAGCGTTGAAATCGACATTATTCGTGGCTACACCTTC. Protein: CSVEIDIIRGYTF.

This clonotype was detected ten times or more. The V and J genes are TRBV15 and TRBJ1-2; 7 bases are shared with TRBD1. The CDR3 is 13 amino acids. The V gene's germline CDR1 is LNHNV and CDR2 YYDKDF (reference sequence). V lost 4 bases and J lost 7; bases outside the gene matches: 6. CDR3 DNA sequence: TGTGCCACCAGCATGTTGACAGGGTCTGGCTACACCTTC. Residues: CATSMLTGSGYTF.

Comments on this clonotype: A much bigger clone sits one base away, suggesting this may be a read error. The rearrangement links TRBV7-2 to TRBJ2-7, with TRBD2 as a possible D gene (5 bases). Trimming removed 5 bases at V and 3 bases at J, with 11 bases between. CDR1 SGHTA and CDR2 FQGNSA come from the germline V gene. The CDR3 spans 13 residues. The CDR3 DNA sequence: TGTGCCAGCAGCCAAGACGCGGGCTACGAGCAGTACTTC. Translation: CASSQDAGYEQYF.

This clonotype occurred a few times. This chain joins TRBV20-1 and TRBJ2-7; D unresolved. V lost 1 base, J lost 3 bases, and 13 bases lay in between. In germline, CDR1 is DFQATT, CDR2 SNEGSKA (reference sequence). The CDR3 length is 14 residues. DNA of the CDR3: TGCAGTGCTAGAGGTTTTGGAAGAAACTACGAGCAGTACTTC. Encoded protein: CSARGFGRNYEQYF.

The table lists this clonotype with many counts. The chain joins TRBV12-3 or TRBV12-4 to TRBJ1-5; TRBD1 is a possible D gene (5 bases). The CDR3 is 14 residues long. The V and J ends lost 1 base and 3 bases respectively, with 7 bases between them. This chain's CDR3 is CASSLDRINQPQHF. The CDR3 DNA reads as TGTGCCAGCAGTTTAGACAGGATCAATCAGCCCCAGCATTTT.